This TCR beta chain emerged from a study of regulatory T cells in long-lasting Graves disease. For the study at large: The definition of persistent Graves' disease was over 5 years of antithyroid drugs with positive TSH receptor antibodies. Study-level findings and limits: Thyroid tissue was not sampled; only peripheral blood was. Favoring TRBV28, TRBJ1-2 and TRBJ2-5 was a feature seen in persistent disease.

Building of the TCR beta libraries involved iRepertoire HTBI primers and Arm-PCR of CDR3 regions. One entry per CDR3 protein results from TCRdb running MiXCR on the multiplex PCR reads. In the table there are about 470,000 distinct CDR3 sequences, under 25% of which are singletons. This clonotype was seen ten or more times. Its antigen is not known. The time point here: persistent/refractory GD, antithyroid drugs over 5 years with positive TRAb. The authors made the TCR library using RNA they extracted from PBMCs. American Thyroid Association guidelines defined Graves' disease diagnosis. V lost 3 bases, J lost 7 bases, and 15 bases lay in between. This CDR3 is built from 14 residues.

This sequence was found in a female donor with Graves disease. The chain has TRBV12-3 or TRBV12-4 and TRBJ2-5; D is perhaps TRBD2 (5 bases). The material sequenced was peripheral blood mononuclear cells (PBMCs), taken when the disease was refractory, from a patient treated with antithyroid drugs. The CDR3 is CASSFLVAEGTQYF. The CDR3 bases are TGTGCCAGCAGTTTCCTAGTGGCCGAGGGGACCCAGTACTTC.